This T cell receptor beta chain was captured by sequencing in a study of OX40 agonist ivuxolimab in advanced cancers. The overall study: The dose-escalation group included hepatocellular carcinoma, melanoma, renal cell carcinoma and head and neck cancer. Having had anti-PD-1, anti-PD-L1 or anti-CTLA-4 therapy before was allowed, and approximately 40% had some.

The CDR3 is 17 residues long. Germline trimming cut 2 bases from V and 0 bases from J; bases unmatched to any gene: 10. Germline V gene sequence: CDR1 GTSNPN, CDR2 SVGIG (reference sequence). Libraries were prepared by immunoSEQ multiplex PCR; TCRdb keeps only in-frame clonotypes and omits some of them. Of fewer than 75,000 clones listed, about nine tenths are singletons. This chain connects TRBV30 to TRBJ2-3, with 8 bases fitting TRBD1. This receptor was taken from an adult with an advanced solid tumor such as melanoma, head and neck, liver or kidney cancer. Here the sequenced sample was CD4+ or CD8+ T cells sorted from blood, taken in a trial of the OX40 agonist ivuxolimab. The CDR3 here is CAWSRGDRSLSTDTQYF. CDR3 DNA: TGTGCCTGGAGTAGGGGGGACAGGTCTTTGAGCACAGATACGCAGTATTTT.